What follows is one T cell receptor (beta chain) and its context. No antigen is known for it. In germline, CDR1 is SGHVS, CDR2 FQNEAQ. This CDR3 spans 16 amino acids. Trimming shortened V by 1 base and J by 4 bases, and 11 bases separated the two germline ends. Method: immunoSEQ multiplex PCR; TCRdb's copy keeps in-frame clones and lacks some. The sample includes just over 150,000 clones, 87% seen only once; the top ten take about 8.9%. These data are taken from a study of T cell responses to AZD1222 COVID-19 vaccine. Whole-study findings and limits: Baseline antibody screening turned up just a handful of seropositive AZD1222 recipients. Clonal diversity may have been underestimated, and the donors were mostly white British, with more females than males. Spike regions recognized by vaccine-associated CD4 TCRs spanned the protein, led by 160-218 and 743-854.

The receptor comes from an adult who received the AZD1222 COVID-19 vaccine. The chain joins TRBV7-8 to TRBJ2-6, with D perhaps matching TRBD1 (6 bases). The specimen comprised peripheral blood, sampled 28 days after the second AZD1222 dose. The CDR3 sequence: CASSLVGGGGANVLTF. CDR3 coding DNA: TGTGCCAGCAGCTTAGTTGGGGGCGGCGGGGCCAACGTCCTGACTTTC.